The clone carrying this TCR beta chain was picked up many times. Its antigen is currently unknown. This entry comes from a study of identical twins. General observations from the study: For zero-insertion analyses, partial confounding could come from invariant MAIT and iNKT cells. Models predicted less out-of-frame TCR alpha sharing in monozygotic twins than was found.

MiXCR, applied by TCRdb to the 5' RACE reads, yields one record per CDR3 protein. The repertoire holds approximately 230,000 distinct CDR3 sequences, over 5% seen once, with roughly 15% in the top ten. This CDR3 has 15 amino acids. Trimming cost V 2 bases and J 5 bases; bases outside gene matches: 6. CDR1 is WNHNN and CDR2 is SYGVQD in the germline V gene (reference sequence). The same sample was also used in a study of T cells expressing NK-cell markers. Per that paper: Sorted CD3+CD56+NKG2C+, CD3+CD56+NKG2C- and CD3+CD56-NKG2C+ T-cell subsets were beta-chain profiled. NKG2C+ dominant clonotype frequencies in 6 or 7 donors were roughly 1.0-7.5% of CD8+ T cells.

The chain uses TRBV10-1 and TRBJ1-1; 9 positions agree with TRBD1. What was sequenced was CD8+ T cells sorted from blood. The TCR originated in a woman aged 18-29 years in good health. This CDR3 is CASSERQGGRTEAFF. The CDR3 nucleotides are TGCGCCAGCAGTGAGAGACAGGGGGGGAGAACTGAAGCTTTCTTT.